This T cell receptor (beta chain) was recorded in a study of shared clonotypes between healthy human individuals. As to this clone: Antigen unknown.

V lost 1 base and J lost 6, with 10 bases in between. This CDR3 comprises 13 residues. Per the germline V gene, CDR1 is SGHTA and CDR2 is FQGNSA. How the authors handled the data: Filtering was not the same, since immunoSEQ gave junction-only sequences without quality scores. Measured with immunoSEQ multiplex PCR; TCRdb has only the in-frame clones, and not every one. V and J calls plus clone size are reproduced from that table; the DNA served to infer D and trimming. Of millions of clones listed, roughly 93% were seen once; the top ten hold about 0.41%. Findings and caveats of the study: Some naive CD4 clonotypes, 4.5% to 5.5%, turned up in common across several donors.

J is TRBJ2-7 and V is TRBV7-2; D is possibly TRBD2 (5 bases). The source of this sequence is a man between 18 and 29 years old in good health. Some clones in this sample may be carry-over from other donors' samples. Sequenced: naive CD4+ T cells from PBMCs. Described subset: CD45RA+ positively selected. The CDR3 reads CASSLGLAVEQYF. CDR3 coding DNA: TGTGCCAGCAGCTTAGGGCTAGCTGTCGAGCAGTACTTC.